The sequence of this TCR beta chain was determined in a study of cytomegalovirus exposure and HLA in healthy donors. The PCR had 60 Vbeta and 13 Jbeta primers. Repertoires were generated with immunoSEQ multiplex PCR, while TCRdb's copy carries only in-frame clones and drops some. The data show about 190,000 clones, with roughly 81% seen just once and 3.1% held by the top ten. J gave up 3 bases and V 5 bases, and 19 bases lay outside the gene matches. This CDR3 contains 19 residues. Germline CDR1 is SGHAT and CDR2 is FQNNGV. The sample comprised PBMCs. V is TRBV11-2 and J is TRBJ2-4; TRBD2 aligns across 7 bases. The receptor's source is a young woman in good health and CMV-seropositive. The DNA for the CDR3 is TGTGCCAGCAGCCGAATCCCAGCCAGCGGGAAGTGGGACAAAAACATTCAGTACTTC. Its translation: CASSRIPASGKWDKNIQYF. The full variable domain, rest sourced from reference TRBV11-2 and TRBJ2-4, is EAGVAQSPRYKIIEKRQSVAFWCNPISGHATLYWYQQILGQGPKLLIQFQNNGVVDDSQLPKDRFSAERLKGVDSTLKIQPAKLEDSAVYLCASSRIPASGKWDKNIQYFGAGTRLSVL.